The subject of this entry is one T cell receptor (beta chain). An end of the junction differs from the germline gene, which may be a read error. TCRdb keeps only in-frame clones here, not all; method: immunoSEQ multiplex PCR. The sample consists of about 46,000 clones, about 90% of them appearing once. The data belong to a study of Tregs in tolerant kidney transplant recipients. The material sequenced was Tregs from blood. This clonotype was sampled from a human donor in good health.

The CDR3 loop is CAWSGTANAIYF. The CDR3 DNA is TGTGCCTGGAGCGGAACCGCAAACGCCATATATTTT. The chain is built from TRBV30 and TRBJ1-3; no clear D. There are 12 residues in the CDR3. Germline values: CDR1 GTSNPN, CDR2 SVGIG (reference sequence). Using reference TRBV30 and TRBJ1-3 for the parts outside the CDR3, the full variable domain is SQTIHQWPATLVQPVGSPLSLECTVEGTSNPNLYWYRQAAGRGLQLLFYSVGIGQISSEVPQNLSASRPQDRQFILSSKKLLLSDSGFYLCAWSGTANAIYFGEGSWLTVV.